Sequencing of this T cell receptor beta chain was carried out in a study of cytomegalovirus exposure and HLA in healthy donors (dated by TCRdb to between 2016 and 2019). Looking at the study overall: An earlier analysis of approximately 640 of the donors reported 250 to 350 Gb of sequence data and 120 million or so unique TCR beta sequences from approximately 180 million T cells. An early release that covered about 640 HLA-typed donors contained 300 to 350 gigabases of sequencing data and 65 million to 100 million unique TCR sequences. Of the 300 to 500 genotyped donors, 80% to 90% were placed in the genetic ancestry cluster associated with self-reported Caucasian donors. The aim of the study was to test whether cataloging public T cell receptors could identify signatures of past pathogen exposure. The study used immunosequencing to profile the T cell repertoires of approximately 630 subjects and linked those repertoires to cytomegalovirus serostatus. Along with the approximately 700-subject first cohort, a separate validation cohort of approximately 110 different subjects was used. The study combined high-throughput TCR immunosequencing, statistical association of individual TCRs with disease status, and machine learning to predict cytomegalovirus infection status. A later analysis re-examined previously published TCR beta repertoires from several hundred donors and added high-resolution HLA genotyping to investigate patterns of TCR occurrence. In the later analysis, no new phenotypic data were used to find candidate immune exposures; instead, reliance was placed on TCR beta sequences and their occurrence across donors. In an earlier analysis of 500 to 650 of the donors, high-throughput TCR beta sequencing was used to judge whether each TCR beta V gene segment behaved as functional or pseudogenic. Donor age, sex, ethnicity and CMV serostatus were compiled alongside the repertoire data. Genome-wide SNP genotypes for about three fifths of the roughly 700 donors were used in a later genetic analysis, which treated that subset as a discovery cohort. All discovery cohort repertoires had been generated using a single sequencing platform. HLA typing included class I and class II loci at four-digit resolution. Typing coverage varied by locus: roughly 629-640 donors for A, B, C, DRB1 and DQB1; 522 for DQA1; over 600 for DPA1; 450 to 480 for DPB1. Because of strong linkage in the cohort, roughly five DR-DQ haplotypes were treated as single units for association and clustering. Across about 370 genotyped donors of the cohort, an average of 235,054 unique TCR beta nucleotide sequences per donor were sequenced, and approximately 17% of those sequences were non-productive.

In total, 666 healthy bone marrow donors made up the cohort. Cohort members were all nominally healthy when sampled, although unrecorded immune exposures were likely present. The donor was CMV seronegative and was included in the group of about 350 seronegative cohort members. A peripheral blood sample was collected from each donor, and TCR beta sequencing was performed on peripheral blood mononuclear cells. Genomic DNA was extracted from the blood cell samples with the Qiagen DNeasy Blood Extraction Kit. What the authors observed across the whole study: Across donors, most TCR sequences were observed very rarely, whereas some public TCRs were present in many individuals. A later genetic analysis reported fewer N-insertions in productive TCRs among donors in an Asian-associated ancestry cluster than the roughly 700-donor mean. In a later analysis, 15,000 to 20,000 TCR beta sequences were associated with specific HLA alleles at a false discovery rate of 0.05. In a later analysis, the rate of TCR association differed among HLA loci, with DRB1 alleles having the most associated TCRs and HLA-C alleles having the fewest. A few of the identified cytomegalovirus-associated TCR beta chains were confirmed in vitro to be specific for cytomegalovirus antigens. Sequencing depth was assumed to be roughly uniform across donors in the presence/absence analyses, though that assumption may not hold. Some IMGT-functional V segments, including TRBV6-2 and TRBV6-3, could not be distinguished by the 87-base-pair reads and were therefore excluded. Correlated functional status among segregating V segments might be attributable to linkage disequilibrium, but an unknown experimental factor could not be ruled out. Strong co-occurrence of HLA alleles, especially DR and DQ, made assigning TCR associations to individual alleles difficult. Because counts were too low, seventeen rarely observed V segments, including chromosome 9 orphons, were left out of the earlier analysis of a few hundred of the donors. Only TCR beta chains were sequenced in this cohort, and the absence of alpha or paired-chain data limited detectable features. Cytomegalovirus status was reported to be diagnosed by the classifier with high specificity and sensitivity in both the original and validation cohorts. A later analysis reported that several top co-occurrence clusters appeared linked to parvovirus B19, influenza, CMV and Epstein-Barr virus. The study gave a list of more than 150 TCR beta chains associated with cytomegalovirus. In a later analysis, HLA-associated TCR beta chains were found to be more clonally expanded and to have lower generation probabilities than equally common non-associated chains. A further reported finding was that TCR beta sequences accurately predicted the HLA-A and HLA-B alleles for most subjects in the first cohort. The authors suggested that the approach could potentially be extended to other disease states and immunological phenotypes. CMV serostatus was the only immune exposure information available for the cohort. An earlier analysis of approximately 500 of the donors showed that most TCR beta V segments appeared in productive rearrangements either about 90% or about 30% of the time, which broadly matched IMGT annotations. A cluster of highly shared sequence variants was judged likely to represent a technical artifact of the sequencing pipeline. Because HLA typing was unavailable for some donors at each locus, only the typed subset was used in association tests. In a later analysis, most CMV-associated TCR beta chains were found to appear HLA-restricted, with HLA associations seemingly driven largely by CMV exposure. V-gene and J-gene trimming of TCR beta chains was associated with a missense DCLRE1C variant in a later genetic analysis, and the association was replicated in an independent cohort.

The CDR3 has 14 amino acids, counting the end cysteine and phenylalanine. The only DNA kept is the CDR3, 42 bases in frame from the first base. CDR1 and CDR2 are drawn from the germline V gene (reference sequence): LNHDA, SQIVND. Unmatched junction bases come to 4, with V trimmed by 8 bases and J by 0 bases. Remarks on this clone: Which antigen it targets is not known. No qualities accompany the bases; no much larger clone lies one base away.

Library method: the immunoSEQ multiplex PCR assay. For the multiplex PCR, a mixture combining 60 forward primers for TCR Vbeta segments and 13 reverse primers for TCR Jbeta segments was used. Amplification of the CDR3 region of rearranged TCR beta genes was performed with a multiplex PCR assay on genomic DNA. The Illumina HiSeq System was used to sequence the amplified TCR beta libraries as 87-base-pair reads. As for how the authors treated the data: Across the 600 to 700 repertoires, a later analysis counted about 81 million unique TCR beta chains, roughly 11 million of which were shared by at least two donors. To remove PCR and sequencing errors, raw reads were error-corrected and collapsed into unique sequences using a nearest-neighbor algorithm that merged closely related sequences. To assign V, D and J gene segments, CDR3 sequences were aligned to IMGT reference sequences. For a sequence to be retained, at least a six-nucleotide match to both a V gene segment and a J gene segment was required. A rearrangement counted as productive if the CDR3 had no stop codons and remained in frame with V and J, and every other rearrangement counted as non-productive. CDR3 was defined by IMGT convention, running from the second conserved V-encoded cysteine to the conserved J-encoded phenylalanine. In an earlier analysis of some 550 of the donors, sequences lacking an unambiguous match to a single V gene segment were excluded. An earlier analysis of 450 to 650 of the donors called V segments functional above 56.7% productive rearrangements and segregating when the between-donor standard deviation exceeded 5%. To diagnose cytomegalovirus status from the catalog of TCR beta chain sequences, a statistical classification framework was built. A later analysis assigned V and J genes by comparing TCR nucleotide sequences with IMGT/GENE-DB human TR gene sequences. In a later analysis, CDR3 sequences and most-parsimonious VDJ recombination scenarios were assigned using the TCRdist pipeline. In a later analysis, every TCR beta chain was defined by the combination of its CDR3 amino acid sequence and its V-gene family, and reads without a unique V-gene family were dropped. As a way to deal with suspected cross-contamination and a sequencing artifact, a later analysis dropped 640 or so nucleotide sequences that were highly shared and had low generation probability. In a later analysis, a clonal expansion index was calculated for each public chain from normalized within-repertoire ranks of inferred template counts. In a later analysis, generation probabilities were computed with a VDJ recombination model fitted to out-of-frame rearrangements, and the resulting probabilities were checked against IGoR. In a later analysis, hypergeometric tests were used to score TCR-TCR, TCR-HLA and TCR-CMV co-occurrence, with a repertoire-size bias correction applied to TCR pairs. To estimate false discovery rates, a later analysis permuted the HLA or CMV assignments 20 times. In a later analysis, co-occurring TCRs were grouped using DBSCAN, and TCRdist sequence similarity was added for clustering within HLA-allele-positive subsets. Co-occurrence clustering excluded repertoires with fewer than 30,000 or more than 120,000 public chains, plus five with anomalous nucleotide sharing. TCRdb mirrors the immuneACCESS table, restricted to in-frame sequences. Some clones are absent from its copies; in checked studies, under half trace to an unresolved V gene, and the reason for the others is unknown. The V and J calls and clone size come from that table; D and trimming were worked out from the DNA. This sample has some 120,000 clones in its table, and 75% of those were observed once. The top ten hold over 2.5% of the sample.

The receptor was isolated from a woman between 45 and 60 years old in good health and CMV-seronegative. The rearrangement combines TRBV19 with TRBJ2-5, with 9 junctional bases fitting TRBD2. The sequenced sample consisted of PBMCs. The CDR3 region: CASSTSGDQETQYF. Read as DNA, the sequence is TGTGCCAGTTCGACTAGCGGAGACCAAGAGACCCAGTACTTC.